Below are 7 T cell receptor beta chains sequenced from a single sample in a study of CD8 T cells in Susac syndrome. RNA totalling about 0.45 to 1 ug underwent reverse transcription with random hexamers. Via MiXCR, TCRdb re-called the immunoSEQ multiplex PCR reads, giving one row per CDR3 protein. The sample includes about 180,000 distinct CDR3 sequences, about 95% seen only once; the top ten take about 0.15%. The sequencing input was CD8+ T cells from PBMCs. All receptors come from a human donor with multiple sclerosis.

The genes are TRBV7-9 and TRBJ2-1, with a tentative D call TRBD1 (5 bases). The CDR3 has 14 residues. With 2 bases removed from V and 5 bases from J, the gap between germline ends came to 10 bases. Per germline, CDR1 SEHNR and CDR2 FQNEAQ (reference sequence). CDR3 nucleotide sequence: TGTGCCAGCAGCTTACCCGACAGTAACAATGAGCAGTTCTTC. Translated, it gives CASSLPDSNNEQFF.

The chain has TRBV27 and TRBJ1-1; D is perhaps TRBD1 (5 bases). Germline V gene data show CDR1 as MNHEY and CDR2 as SMNVEV (reference sequence). The CDR3 is made up of 17 amino acids. The ends were cut back, 1 base at V and 0 bases at J, with 15 bases in the middle. Here the CDR3 reads CASSLYGGLGMNTEAFF. Written as DNA, the CDR3 is TGTGCCAGCAGTTTATATGGGGGTTTAGGCATGAACACTGAAGCTTTCTTT.

CDR3 residues: CASSVVQGDKAFF. CDR3 nucleotides: TGTGCCAGCAGCGTAGTGCAGGGCGATAAAGCTTTCTTT. This sequence joins TRBV9 and TRBJ1-1, with a possible D match to TRBD1 (5 bases). The CDR3 spans 13 residues. The germline V gene has CDR1 SGDLS and CDR2 YYNGEE. V was clipped by 0 bases and J by 9 bases, with 12 bases between them.

The V and J genes are TRBV13 and TRBJ2-7; TRBD1 aligns across 10 bases. J was trimmed by 3 bases and V by 6 bases; bases with no gene match: 5. The CDR3 totals 14 residues. In germline, CDR1 is PRHDT, CDR2 FYEKMQ (reference sequence). CDR3 protein: CASRPGTGVYEQYF. As DNA, the CDR3 is TGTGCCAGCAGGCCCGGGACAGGGGTCTACGAGCAGTACTTC.

The chain combines TRBV30 with TRBJ1-1; D is ambiguous. CDR3 length equals 10 residues. Germline lookup yields CDR1 GTSNPN and CDR2 SVGIG (reference sequence). Deletions cut 8 bases from V and 8 bases from J, with 12 bases between. CDR3 region: CAQEHVEAFF. CDR3 sequence (DNA): TGTGCCCAAGAGCATGTGGAAGCTTTCTTT.

J is TRBJ2-2 and V is TRBV25-1; D possibly corresponds to TRBD1 (5 bases). The length of the CDR3 is 14 residues. The ends were cut back, 3 bases at V and 2 bases at J, with 7 bases in the middle. Per the germline V gene, CDR1 is MGHDK and CDR2 is SYGVNS. DNA of the CDR3: TGTGCCAGCAGTGACAGGGCCAACACCGGGGAGCTGTTTTTT. This gives the protein CASSDRANTGELFF.

The rearrangement links TRBV7-8 to TRBJ2-7; TRBD1 aligns across 8 bases. The germline V gene has CDR1 SGHVS and CDR2 FQNEAQ. This CDR3 is 18 amino acids long. The V and J ends lost 3 bases and 0 bases, in that order; junction bases with no gene match: 13. The CDR3 is CASSFRLRRDRTSYEQYF. The DNA of the CDR3 is TGTGCCAGCAGCTTTAGGCTACGACGGGACAGGACCTCCTACGAGCAGTACTTC.